In this sample, the clone carrying this TCR beta chain turned up a few times. Its antigen remains unidentified. The data stem from a study of T cell repertoires in cytomegalovirus infection. Looking at the study overall: Used in the study were CMV epitopes, some recently identified and HLA-C-restricted, others well-studied and HLA-B-restricted. Matching HLA type and CMV infection were both indicated by public TCR beta signatures. Regarding the study as a whole: The cumulative frequency of public TCR beta families distinguished individuals who carried CMV together with the relevant HLA.

TCRdb reprocessed the reads with MiXCR, giving one entry per CDR3 protein. The sample has about a million distinct CDR3 sequences; approximately 33% are singletons. Germline V gene lookup returns CDR1 PRHDT and CDR2 FYEKMQ (reference sequence). Trimming at V came to 2 bases and at J to 1 base, leaving 2 bases not matched to a gene. The CDR3 covers 15 residues. The sequence was collected from a human donor in good health (CMV status not recorded). Some clones in this sample may be carry-over from other donors' samples. This material consisted of cultured CD8+ T cells from PBMCs, taken from culture after CMV antigen stimulation. V usage is TRBV13 and J usage is TRBJ2-5; TRBD2 matches 9 bases. The CDR3 reads CASSLQRGAQETQYF. The CDR3 DNA reads as TGTGCCAGCAGCTTACAGCGGGGGGCCCAAGAGACCCAGTACTTC.